Listed below are T cell receptor beta chains from one sample, sequenced in a study of preoperative IRX-2 immunotherapy in early breast cancer. Here immunoSEQ multiplex PCR was the method, and the copy in TCRdb shows in-frame clones only, minus some. The sample holds about 5,600 clones, about 61% seen once. The sample consisted of tumor tissue, taken before IRX-2 immunotherapy. These TCRs come from a human donor with breast cancer. Both conserved end residues are part of each CDR3. The D gene is left open where the match is weak. Rows may omit the clone size; those that give it use once, few, many or a size class.

length	J	V	size	D	DNA	CDR3
13	TRBJ2-1	TRBV6-8	-	-	TGTGCCACCTCGGGACTTCTCGGAGGGGAGCAGTTCTTC	CATSGLLGGEQFF
14	TRBJ1-1	TRBV11-3	-	TRBD1	TGTGCCAGCAGCTTGTGGGACAGAGCGACTGAAGCTTTCTTT	CASSLWDRATEAFF
16	TRBJ1-3	TRBV18	-	TRBD1	TGTGCCAGCTCACAATCGGGACAGAGCTCTGGAAACACCATATATTTT	CASSQSGQSSGNTIYF
13	TRBJ2-2	TRBV6-8	medium-sized	-	TGTGCCATCTTGACTCCGAACACCGGGGAGCTGTTTTTT	CAILTPNTGELFF
15	TRBJ1-2	TRBV6-8	-	-	TGTGCCAGCAGCCGTCCTCGGGACGGATACTATGGCTACACCTTC	CASSRPRDGYYGYTF
18	TRBJ2-1	TRBV6-8	-	-	TGTGCCAGCAGTTACGGGCCGACTGGGAGAAGGTTCTACAATGAGCAGTTCTTC	CASSYGPTGRRFYNEQFF
15	TRBJ2-1	TRBV6-8	few	-	TGTGCCAGCAGTTACTCTGTCAGGGCGGGCAATGAGCAGTTCTTC	CASSYSVRAGNEQFF
15	TRBJ2-3	TRBV6-8	-	TRBD1	TGTGCCAGCAGAGACCGGGACAGCCCCACAGATACGCAGTATTTT	CASRDRDSPTDTQYF
13	TRBJ2-2	TRBV25-1	few	-	TGTGCCACCTCCTCCCAGGACACCGGGGAGCTGTTTTTT	CATSSQDTGELFF
13	TRBJ2-2	TRBV10-1	-	-	TGCGCCAGCAGGGACGAGAACACCGGGGAGCTGTTTTTT	CASRDENTGELFF
18	TRBJ2-2	TRBV11-3	once	TRBD1	TGTGCCAGCAGCAACGACTCACTCGGACAGGGGGGGACCGGGGAGCTGTTTTTT	CASSNDSLGQGGTGELFF
17	TRBJ2-2	TRBV11-3	-	-	TGTGCCAGCAGCCAGTGGAATAGCGCCTCTAACACCGGGGAGCTGTTTTTT	CASSQWNSASNTGELFF
15	TRBJ2-1	TRBV11-3	medium-sized	-	TGTGCCAGCAGCTGGGACACTCAAATCTACAATGAGCAGTTCTTC	CASSWDTQIYNEQFF
14	TRBJ2-7	TRBV6-8	few	-	TGTGCCAGCAGCCCCAGGGGAGGCTCCTACGAGCAGTACTTC	CASSPRGGSYEQYF
14	TRBJ1-1	TRBV19	-	-	TGTGCCAGTAGTATAGGAGAGGGATTTACTGAAGCTTTCTTT	CASSIGEGFTEAFF